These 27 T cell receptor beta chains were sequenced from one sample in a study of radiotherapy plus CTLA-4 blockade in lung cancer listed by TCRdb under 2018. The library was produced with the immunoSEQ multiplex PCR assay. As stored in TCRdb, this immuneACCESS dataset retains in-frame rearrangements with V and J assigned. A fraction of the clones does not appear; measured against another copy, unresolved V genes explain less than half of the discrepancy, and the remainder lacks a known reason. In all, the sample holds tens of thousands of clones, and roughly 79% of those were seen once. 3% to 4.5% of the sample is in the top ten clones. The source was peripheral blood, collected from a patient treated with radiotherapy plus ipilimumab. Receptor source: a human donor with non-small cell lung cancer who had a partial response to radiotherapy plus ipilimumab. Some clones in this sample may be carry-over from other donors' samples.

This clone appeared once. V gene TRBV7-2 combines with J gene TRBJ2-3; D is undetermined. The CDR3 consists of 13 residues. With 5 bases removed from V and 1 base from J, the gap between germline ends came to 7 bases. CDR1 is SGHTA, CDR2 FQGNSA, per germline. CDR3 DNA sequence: TGTGCCAGCAGCCCCCCGGGCACAGATACGCAGTATTTT. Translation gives CASSPPGTDTQYF.

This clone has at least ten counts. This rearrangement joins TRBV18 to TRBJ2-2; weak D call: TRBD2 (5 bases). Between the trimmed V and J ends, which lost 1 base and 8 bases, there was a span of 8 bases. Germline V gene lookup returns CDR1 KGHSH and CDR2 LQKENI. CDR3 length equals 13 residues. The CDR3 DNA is TGTGCCAGCTCACCACGGCGGGCTGGGGAGCTGTTTTTT. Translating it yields CASSPRRAGELFF.

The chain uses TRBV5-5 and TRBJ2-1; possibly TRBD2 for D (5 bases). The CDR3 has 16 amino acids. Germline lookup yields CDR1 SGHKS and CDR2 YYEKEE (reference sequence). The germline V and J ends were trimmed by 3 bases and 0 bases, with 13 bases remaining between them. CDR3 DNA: TGTGCCAGCAGCTCTGGCGGGCTCGACTCCTACAATGAGCAGTTCTTC. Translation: CASSSGGLDSYNEQFF.

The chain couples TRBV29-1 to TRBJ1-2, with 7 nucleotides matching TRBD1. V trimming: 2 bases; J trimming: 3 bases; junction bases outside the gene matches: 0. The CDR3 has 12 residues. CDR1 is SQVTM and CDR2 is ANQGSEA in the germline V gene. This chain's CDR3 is CSVEQGDYGYTF. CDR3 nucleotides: TGCAGCGTTGAACAGGGGGACTATGGCTACACCTTC.

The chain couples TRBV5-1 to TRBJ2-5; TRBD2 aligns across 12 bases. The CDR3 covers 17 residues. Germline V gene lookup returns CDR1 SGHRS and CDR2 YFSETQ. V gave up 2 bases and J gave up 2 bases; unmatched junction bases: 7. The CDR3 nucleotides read TGCGCCAGCAGCTTCCTGCCACTAGCGGGAGGTCAAGAGACCCAGTACTTC. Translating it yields CASSFLPLAGGQETQYF.

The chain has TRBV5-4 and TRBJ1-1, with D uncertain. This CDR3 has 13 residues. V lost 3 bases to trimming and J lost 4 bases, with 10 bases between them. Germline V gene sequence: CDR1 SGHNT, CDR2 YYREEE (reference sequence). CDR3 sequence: CASSSGGSTEAFF. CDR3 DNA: TGTGCCAGCAGCTCGGGCGGGAGCACTGAAGCTTTCTTT.

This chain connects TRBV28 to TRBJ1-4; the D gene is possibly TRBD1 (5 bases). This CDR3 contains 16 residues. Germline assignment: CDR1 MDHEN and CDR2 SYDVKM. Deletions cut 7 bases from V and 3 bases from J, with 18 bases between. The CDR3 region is CASTNPGGASNEKLFF. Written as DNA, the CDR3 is TGTGCCAGCACCAACCCCGGAGGGGCATCTAATGAAAAACTGTTTTTT.

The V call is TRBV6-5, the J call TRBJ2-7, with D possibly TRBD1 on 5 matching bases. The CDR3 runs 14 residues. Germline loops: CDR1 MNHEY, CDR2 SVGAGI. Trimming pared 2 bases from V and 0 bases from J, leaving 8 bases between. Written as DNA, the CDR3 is TGTGCCAGCAGTTACGGCAGGGTCTCCTACGAGCAGTACTTC. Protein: CASSYGRVSYEQYF.

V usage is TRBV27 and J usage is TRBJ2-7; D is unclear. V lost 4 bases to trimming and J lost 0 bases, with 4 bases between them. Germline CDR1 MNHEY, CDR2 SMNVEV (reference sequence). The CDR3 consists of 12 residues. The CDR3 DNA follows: TGTGCCAGCAGTTCCAGCTCCTACGAGCAGTACTTC. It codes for CASSSSSYEQYF.

Here the CDR3 reads CASSVFPGDRVTDTQYF. The CDR3 nucleotides are TGTGCCAGTAGTGTATTCCCAGGGGACCGGGTCACAGATACGCAGTATTTT. J is TRBJ2-3 and V is TRBV19; possible D gene TRBD1, 6 bases. Between the trimmed V and J ends, which lost 5 bases and 2 bases, there was a span of 20 bases. Germline V lookup: CDR1 LNHDA, CDR2 SQIVND (reference sequence). The CDR3 contains 17 residues. Combining the CDR3 with reference TRBV19 and TRBJ2-3 gives the whole variable domain DGGITQSPKYLFRKEGQNVTLSCEQNLNHDAMYWYRQDPGQGLRLIYYSQIVNDFQKGDIAEGYSVSREKKESFPLTVTSAQKNPTAFYLCASSVFPGDRVTDTQYFGPGTRLTVL.

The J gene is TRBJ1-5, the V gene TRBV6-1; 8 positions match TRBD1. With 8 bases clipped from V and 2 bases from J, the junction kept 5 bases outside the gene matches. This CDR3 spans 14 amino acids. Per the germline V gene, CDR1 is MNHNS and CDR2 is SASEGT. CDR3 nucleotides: TGTGCCAGCGGGAAGACAGGGGGCAATCAGCCCCAGCATTTT. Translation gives CASGKTGGNQPQHF.

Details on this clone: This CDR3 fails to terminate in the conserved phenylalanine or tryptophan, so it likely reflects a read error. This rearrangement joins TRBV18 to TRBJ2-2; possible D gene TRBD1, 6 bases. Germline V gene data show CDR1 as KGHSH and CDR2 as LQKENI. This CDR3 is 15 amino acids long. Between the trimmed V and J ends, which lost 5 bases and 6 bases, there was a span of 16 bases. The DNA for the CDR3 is TGTGCCAGCTCAATTGCACAGGGTTCTGCCGGGGAGCTGTTTTCT. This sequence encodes CASSIAQGSAGELFS.

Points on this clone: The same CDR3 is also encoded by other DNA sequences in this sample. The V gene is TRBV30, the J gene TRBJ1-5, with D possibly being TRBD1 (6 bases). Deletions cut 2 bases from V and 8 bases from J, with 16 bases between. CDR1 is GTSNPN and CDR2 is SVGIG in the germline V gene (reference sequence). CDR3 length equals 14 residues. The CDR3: CAWSPGTLEEPQHF. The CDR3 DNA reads TGTGCCTGGAGTCCCGGGACATTAGAAGAGCCCCAGCATTTT.

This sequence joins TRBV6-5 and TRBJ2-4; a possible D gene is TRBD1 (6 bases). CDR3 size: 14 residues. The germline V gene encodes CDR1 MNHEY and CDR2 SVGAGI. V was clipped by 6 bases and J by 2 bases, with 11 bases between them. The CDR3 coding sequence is TGTGCCAGCAGACGGCAGGGGACCAAAAACATTCAGTACTTC. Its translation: CASRRQGTKNIQYF.

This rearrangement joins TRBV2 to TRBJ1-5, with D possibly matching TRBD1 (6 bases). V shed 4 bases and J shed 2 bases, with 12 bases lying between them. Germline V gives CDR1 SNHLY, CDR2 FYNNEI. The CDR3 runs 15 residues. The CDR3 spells CASSVGGLRNQPQHF. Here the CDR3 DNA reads TGTGCCAGCAGTGTCGGGGGGCTGCGCAATCAGCCCCAGCATTTT.

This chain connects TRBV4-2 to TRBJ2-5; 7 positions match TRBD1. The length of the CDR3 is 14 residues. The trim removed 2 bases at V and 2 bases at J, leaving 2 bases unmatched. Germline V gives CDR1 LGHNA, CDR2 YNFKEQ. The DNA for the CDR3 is TGTGCCAGCAGCCAACCGACAGGGCAAGAGACCCAGTACTTC. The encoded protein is CASSQPTGQETQYF.

Here the CDR3 DNA reads TGTGCCAGCAGGACTCGGACTAGCGGGAGGACAGGGCAGTTCTTC. It codes for CASRTRTSGRTGQFF. This chain connects TRBV6-5 to TRBJ2-1, with 14 bases that match TRBD2. After removal of 6 bases from V and 12 bases from J, the junction contained 10 bases not matched to a gene. The CDR3 loop spans 15 amino acids. The germline V gene encodes CDR1 MNHEY and CDR2 SVGAGI.

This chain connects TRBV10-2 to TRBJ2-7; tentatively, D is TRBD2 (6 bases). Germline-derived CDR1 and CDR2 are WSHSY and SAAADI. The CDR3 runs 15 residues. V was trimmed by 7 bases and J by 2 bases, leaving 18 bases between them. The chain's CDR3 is CASKEGAATPYEQYF. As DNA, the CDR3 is TGCGCCAGCAAGGAGGGCGCAGCGACCCCCTACGAGCAGTACTTC.

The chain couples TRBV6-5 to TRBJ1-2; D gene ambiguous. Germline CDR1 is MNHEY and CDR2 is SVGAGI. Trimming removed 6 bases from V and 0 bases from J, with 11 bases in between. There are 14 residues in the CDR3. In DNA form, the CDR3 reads TGTGCCAGCAGAGAGACCGGGGCTAACTATGGCTACACCTTC. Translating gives CASRETGANYGYTF.

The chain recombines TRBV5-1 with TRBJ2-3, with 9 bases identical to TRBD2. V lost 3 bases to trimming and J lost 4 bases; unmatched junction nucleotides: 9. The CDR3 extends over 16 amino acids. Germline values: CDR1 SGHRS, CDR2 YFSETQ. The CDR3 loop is CASSSSALAGADTQYF. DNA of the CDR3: TGCGCCAGCAGCTCGTCGGCTTTAGCGGGAGCAGATACGCAGTATTTT.

The CDR3 DNA follows: TGTGCCAGCAGTTTCGGGAGGGGGCGCGTTTACACTGAAGCTTTCTTT. As protein: CASSFGRGRVYTEAFF. V usage is TRBV28 and J usage is TRBJ1-1, with 7 nucleotides matching TRBD1. The ends lost 3 bases at V and 3 bases at J; junction bases unmatched: 10. Germline values: CDR1 MDHEN, CDR2 SYDVKM. The CDR3 loop spans 16 amino acids.

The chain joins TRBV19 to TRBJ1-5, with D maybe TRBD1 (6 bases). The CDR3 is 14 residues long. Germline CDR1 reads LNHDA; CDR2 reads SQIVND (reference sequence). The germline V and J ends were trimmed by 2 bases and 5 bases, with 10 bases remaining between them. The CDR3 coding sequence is TGTGCCAGTAGTATAACGGGGGGCGATCAGCCCCAGCATTTT. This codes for CASSITGGDQPQHF.

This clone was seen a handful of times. CDR3 protein: CASRGDRSNEQFF. In nucleotides, the CDR3 is TGTGCCAGCAGGGGGGACAGGTCCAATGAGCAGTTCTTC. This chain uses TRBV6-1 with TRBJ2-1, with 8 bases aligning to TRBD1. Per the germline V gene, CDR1 is MNHNS and CDR2 is SASEGT. Germline trimming cut 6 bases from V and 6 bases from J; bases unmatched to any gene: 4. The CDR3 contains 13 residues.

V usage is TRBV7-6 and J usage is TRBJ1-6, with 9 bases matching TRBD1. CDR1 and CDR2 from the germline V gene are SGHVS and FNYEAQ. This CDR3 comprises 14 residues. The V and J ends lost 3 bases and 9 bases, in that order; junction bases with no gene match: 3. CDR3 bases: TGTGCCAGCAGCTTGGGACAGGGTACTTCACCCCTCCACTTT. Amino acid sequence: CASSLGQGTSPLHF.

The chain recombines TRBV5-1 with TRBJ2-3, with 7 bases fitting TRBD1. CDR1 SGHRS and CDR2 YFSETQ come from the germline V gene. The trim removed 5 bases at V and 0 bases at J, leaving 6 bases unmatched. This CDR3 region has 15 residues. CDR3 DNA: TGCGCCAGCAGAATGGGGACAGCTAGCACAGATACGCAGTATTTT. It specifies CASRMGTASTDTQYF.

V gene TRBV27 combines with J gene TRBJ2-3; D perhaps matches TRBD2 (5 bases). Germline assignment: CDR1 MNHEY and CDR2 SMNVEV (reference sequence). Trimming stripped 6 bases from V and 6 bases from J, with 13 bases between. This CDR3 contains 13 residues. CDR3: CASSRPPGDTQYF. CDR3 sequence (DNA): TGTGCCAGCAGCAGACCTCCGGGGGATACGCAGTATTTT.

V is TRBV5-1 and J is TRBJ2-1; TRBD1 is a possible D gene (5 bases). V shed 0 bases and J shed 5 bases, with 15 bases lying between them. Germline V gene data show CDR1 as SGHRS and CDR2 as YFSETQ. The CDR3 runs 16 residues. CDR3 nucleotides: TGCGCCAGCAGCTTGGTGGCGTATCAGGGCAACAATGAGCAGTTCTTC. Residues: CASSLVAYQGNNEQFF.